This T cell receptor beta chain was retrieved from a study of CD8+ T cells in alopecia areata. In the study overall: Tofacitinib ran for 6 to 18 months before 6 months off drug. Findings and limits, study-wide: Administration of tofacitinib significantly diminished scalp clonality and expanded CD8+ clones within the top 100. While tofacitinib was given, many expanded lesional clones persisted in scalp and blood.

Treatment specified: oral pan-JAK inhibitor, 5-10 mg twice daily. Following RNA extraction, reverse transcription yielded cDNA that acted as the sequencing template. TCRdb's table, derived via immunoSEQ multiplex PCR, lists solely in-frame clones and lacks some. This table holds about 180,000 clones, approximately 50% found once. This clone was seen a handful of times. Its specificity is unknown. This receptor was taken from a human donor with alopecia areata. The sequencing here drew on CD8+ T cells sorted from blood, taken at approximately week 51, from a patient treated with tofacitinib.

DNA of the CDR3: TGTGCCAGCAGCTCCCCCGGCAGGCCAAGGAACTCCTATAATTCACCCCTCCACTTT. It specifies CASSSPGRPRNSYNSPLHF. V and J are TRBV7-8 and TRBJ1-6; D is undetermined. This CDR3 contains 19 residues. Per the germline V gene, CDR1 is SGHVS and CDR2 is FQNEAQ. V was cut by 4 bases and J by 0 bases, with 19 bases left in between.